What follows are 24 T cell receptor beta chains derived from one specimen sequenced in a study of T cells of healthy individuals. Each CDR3 protein gets one entry after TCRdb re-called the 5' RACE reads with MiXCR. Of about 82,000 distinct CDR3 sequences in the sample, approximately 5.4% were seen once. These receptors were collected from a female donor in good health.

V and J are TRBV12-3 or TRBV12-4 and TRBJ1-1, with D possibly TRBD1 on 6 matching bases. Trimming took 7 bases from V and 0 from J, leaving 15 bases between them. This CDR3 is built from 15 residues. The CDR3 protein is CASNNRELMNTEAFF. CDR3 coding DNA: TGTGCCAGCAACAACAGGGAACTCATGAACACTGAAGCTTTCTTT.

In this sample, this clonotype turned up many times. In DNA, the CDR3 is TGTGCCAGCAGCTTTGACGGGGAGCTGTTTTTT. Protein product: CASSFDGELFF. The genes are TRBV27 and TRBJ2-2; unclear D gene. V was shortened by 6 bases and J by 7 bases, with 6 bases between the two germline ends. Germline V lookup: CDR1 MNHEY, CDR2 SMNVEV (reference sequence). The CDR3 has 11 amino acids.

The table lists this clonotype with many counts. The chain combines TRBV30 with TRBJ1-1; D ambiguous. V shed 0 bases and J shed 1 base, with 9 bases lying between them. Germline CDR1 GTSNPN, CDR2 SVGIG (reference sequence). This CDR3 region has 14 residues. The CDR3 coding sequence is TGTGCCTGGAGTGTACGGACCGCGAACACTGAAGCTTTCTTT. Its protein is CAWSVRTANTEAFF.

This clonotype has ten or more counts. The chain couples TRBV7-2 to TRBJ1-1; D remains unclear. In germline, CDR1 is SGHTA, CDR2 FQGNSA. Trimming removed 2 bases at V and 0 bases at J, with 7 bases between. This CDR3 is 14 amino acids long. CDR3 region: CASSLLGMNTEAFF. The CDR3, as DNA: TGTGCCAGCAGCTTATTGGGGATGAACACTGAAGCTTTCTTT.

There are many counts of this clonotype. The chain recombines TRBV18 with TRBJ2-7; D gene uncertain. The CDR3 runs 14 residues. Germline V lookup: CDR1 KGHSH, CDR2 LQKENI. V was pared by 0 bases and J by 3 bases, with 9 bases between. The CDR3, as DNA: TGTGCCAGCTCACCACCGAACAGTCTCTACGAGCAGTACTTC. It yields the protein CASSPPNSLYEQYF.

The sample holds many counts of this clonotype. The chain is built from TRBV10-3 and TRBJ2-3; 14 nucleotides agree with TRBD2. V lost 3 bases to trimming and J lost 3 bases; unmatched junction nucleotides: 2. The CDR3 is 16 residues long. The germline V gene has CDR1 ENHRY and CDR2 SYGVKD. The CDR3 reads CAISDGTSGRTDTQYF. The CDR3 nucleotides read TGTGCCATCAGTGATGGGACTAGCGGGAGAACAGATACGCAGTATTTT.

This chain joins TRBV28 and TRBJ1-4; D is unclear. The CDR3 has 14 residues. V was pared by 2 bases and J by 2 bases, with 6 bases between. CDR1 is MDHEN and CDR2 is SYDVKM in the germline V gene. The CDR3 DNA follows: TGTGCCAGCAGTTTAGACACCACTAATGAAAAACTGTTTTTT. This sequence encodes CASSLDTTNEKLFF.

This clonotype occurred a few times. This chain joins TRBV5-5 and TRBJ2-1, with 10 bases fitting TRBD2. Germline CDR1 SGHKS, CDR2 YYEKEE (reference sequence). The CDR3 totals 20 residues. Unmatched junction bases numbered 15, after V lost 3 bases and J lost 0 bases. CDR3 sequence: CASSSKRGGLATSSYNEQFF. The CDR3 DNA reads TGTGCCAGCAGCTCCAAAAGGGGGGGACTAGCGACTTCCTCCTACAATGAGCAGTTCTTC.

Worth noting for this clonotype: A much larger clone lies one base from this, so it may be a read error. The chain uses TRBV7-2 and TRBJ2-6, with D perhaps assigned TRBD1 or TRBD2 (5 bases each). The germline gives CDR1 SGHTA, CDR2 FQGNSA. This CDR3 comprises 17 residues. The CDR3 here is CASSSTRHRSGASVLTF. For the CDR3, the DNA is TGTGCCAGCAGCTCCACTAGACACCGCTCTGGGGCCAGCGTCCTGACTTTC.

In its sample, this clonotype was seen a few times. The chain has TRBV27 and TRBJ1-6; D is uncertain. This CDR3 comprises 14 residues. In germline, CDR1 is MNHEY, CDR2 SMNVEV (reference sequence). V lost 5 bases and J lost 8, with 13 bases in between. The CDR3 region is CASSPRTVDSPLHF. In DNA, the CDR3 is TGTGCCAGCAGTCCCCGCACGGTAGATTCACCCCTCCACTTT.

V usage is TRBV12-3 or TRBV12-4 and J usage is TRBJ2-1; perhaps TRBD2 as D (5 bases). Trimming removed 2 bases from V and 8 bases from J, with 16 bases in between. The CDR3 consists of 15 residues. The CDR3 DNA is TGTGCCAGCAGTTTAATACTAGAAGGCCGGCATGAGCAGTTCTTC. It codes for CASSLILEGRHEQFF.

The chain links TRBV28 to TRBJ1-5; tentatively, D is TRBD1 (5 bases). V lost 5 bases to trimming and J lost 3 bases, with 8 bases between them. From germline, CDR1 is MDHEN and CDR2 SYDVKM. This CDR3 is built from 13 residues. The CDR3 bases are TGTGCCAGCAGTCGGGACCTCAATCAGCCCCAGCATTTT. It encodes CASSRDLNQPQHF.

This clonotype was counted ten times or more. The chain has TRBV3-1 and TRBJ2-3; tentatively, D is TRBD2 (5 bases). This CDR3 spans 14 amino acids. Trimming stripped 4 bases from V and 5 bases from J, with 13 bases between. The germline V gene encodes CDR1 LGHDT and CDR2 YNNKEL (reference sequence). CDR3 coding DNA: TGTGCCAGCAGCCGCGGGTTCAGCGGAGATACGCAGTATTTT. As protein: CASSRGFSGDTQYF.

The V gene is TRBV24-1, the J gene TRBJ1-2, with D tentatively TRBD1 (6 bases). The CDR3 loop spans 14 amino acids. Between the trimmed V and J ends, which lost 4 bases and 5 bases, there was a span of 13 bases. CDR1 and CDR2 (germline): KGHDR, SFDVKD. The chain's CDR3 is CATSEPTGKYGYTF. The CDR3 DNA follows: TGTGCCACCAGTGAACCGACAGGAAAATATGGCTACACCTTC.

There are many counts of this clonotype. This chain links TRBV4-2 with TRBJ2-7; D may be TRBD1 or TRBD2 (5 bases each). V was clipped by 4 bases and J by 1 base, with 8 bases between them. CDR3 size: 13 residues. Germline lookup yields CDR1 LGHNA and CDR2 YNFKEQ. The CDR3 loop is CASSLRESYEQYF. The CDR3 DNA follows: TGTGCCAGCAGCCTCAGGGAGTCCTACGAGCAGTACTTC.

The table lists this clonotype with many counts. The chain uses TRBV2 and TRBJ2-1; 11 bases are a match to TRBD2. The V gene's germline CDR1 is SNHLY and CDR2 FYNNEI. CDR3 length equals 14 residues. The ends lost 8 bases at V and 5 bases at J; junction bases unmatched: 5. The CDR3, as DNA: TGTGCCAGCGTATCTAGCGGGGGGCACAATGAGCAGTTCTTC. Translated: CASVSSGGHNEQFF.

The sample holds a few counts of this clonotype. V gene TRBV28 combines with J gene TRBJ2-7; D might be TRBD1 (5 bases). The germline V gene has CDR1 MDHEN and CDR2 SYDVKM. V gave up 9 bases and J gave up 3 bases, with 9 bases separating them. The CDR3 length is 11 residues. The CDR3 DNA sequence: TGTGCCAGTGGACAATTCTACGAGCAGTACTTC. It specifies CASGQFYEQYF.

A few counts support this clonotype. The chain joins TRBV30 to TRBJ1-2, with 10 bases that match TRBD1. Germline V CDR1 and CDR2: GTSNPN, SVGIG (reference sequence). This CDR3 region has 14 residues. Trimming removed 4 bases from V and 8 bases from J; junction bases left unmatched: 10. The CDR3 DNA reads as TGTGCCTGGACCGCGACAGGGGGCATCGGAGGCTACACCTTC. Residues: CAWTATGGIGGYTF.

This chain connects TRBV5-1 to TRBJ2-7; D not certain. The germline V gene has CDR1 SGHRS and CDR2 YFSETQ. The CDR3 extends over 12 amino acids. Trimming left V 4 bases short and J 4 bases short, with 9 bases between. CDR3 in DNA: TGCGCCAGCAGCCCGAATGAATACGAGCAGTACTTC. Translating it yields CASSPNEYEQYF.

This clonotype was found many times. The genes are TRBV18 and TRBJ2-1; no firm D call. Looked up from germline, CDR1 is KGHSH and CDR2 is LQKENI. CDR3 size: 13 residues. The ends were cut back, 5 bases at V and 4 bases at J, with 9 bases in the middle. DNA of the CDR3: TGTGCCAGCTCATCGGATCAGTACAATGAGCAGTTCTTC. This sequence encodes CASSSDQYNEQFF.

This clonotype was picked up many times. The rearrangement joins TRBV14 to TRBJ1-2, with D maybe TRBD1 (6 bases). The CDR3 is 13 residues long. Trimming removed 4 bases from V and 8 bases from J, with 14 bases in between. CDR1 and CDR2 from the germline V gene are SGHDN and FVKESK. The chain's CDR3 is CASSRGGGGGYTF. The DNA for the CDR3 is TGTGCCAGCAGCCGGGGAGGGGGAGGAGGCTACACCTTC.

This clonotype showed up many times. The chain employs TRBV4-1 and TRBJ1-3, with D possibly TRBD1 on 5 matching bases. Germline V gives CDR1 MGHRA, CDR2 YSYEKL. There are 15 residues in the CDR3. Trimming took off 4 bases at V and 3 bases at J, with 13 bases between the two ends. The chain's CDR3 is CASSPSPGYGNTIYF. CDR3 DNA sequence: TGCGCCAGCAGCCCATCCCCAGGGTATGGAAACACCATATATTTT.

This clonotype has a handful of counts. V is TRBV29-1 and J is TRBJ2-1; 11 nucleotides align to TRBD2. J gave up 6 bases and V 4 bases, and 8 bases lay outside the gene matches. This CDR3 spans 15 amino acids. CDR1 is SQVTM, CDR2 ANQGSEA, per germline. DNA for the CDR3: TGCAGCGTTGGTGAACTAGCGGGAGTTACCAATGAGCAGTTCTTC. This codes for CSVGELAGVTNEQFF.

The gene calls are TRBV29-1 and TRBJ2-1; a weak D match, TRBD2 (5 bases). The ends were cut back, 5 bases at V and 8 bases at J, with 25 bases in the middle. CDR1 and CDR2 from the germline V gene are SQVTM and ANQGSEA. This CDR3 region has 16 residues. The CDR3 sequence: CSVPKREGCWGYEQFF. CDR3 sequence (DNA): TGCAGCGTTCCTAAACGAGAGGGCTGCTGGGGATATGAGCAGTTCTTC.